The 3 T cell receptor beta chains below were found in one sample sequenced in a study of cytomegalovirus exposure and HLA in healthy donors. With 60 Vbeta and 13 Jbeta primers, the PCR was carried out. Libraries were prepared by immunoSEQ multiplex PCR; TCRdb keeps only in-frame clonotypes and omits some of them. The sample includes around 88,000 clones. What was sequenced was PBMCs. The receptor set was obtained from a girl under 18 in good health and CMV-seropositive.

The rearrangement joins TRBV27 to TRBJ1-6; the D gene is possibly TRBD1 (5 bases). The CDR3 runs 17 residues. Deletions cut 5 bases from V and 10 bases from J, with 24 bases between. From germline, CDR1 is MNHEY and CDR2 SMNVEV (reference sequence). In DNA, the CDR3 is TGTGCCAGCAGTGCACGGTCGACAGCGACCTTCTGGTCACCCCTCCACTTT. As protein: CASSARSTATFWSPLHF.

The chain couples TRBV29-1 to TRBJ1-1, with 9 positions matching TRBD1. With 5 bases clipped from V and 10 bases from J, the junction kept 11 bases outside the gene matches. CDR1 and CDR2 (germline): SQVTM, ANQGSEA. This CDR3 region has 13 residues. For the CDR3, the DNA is TGCAGCGTTACAATACAGGGGGCGGGTGTAGCTTTCTTT. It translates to CSVTIQGAGVAFF.

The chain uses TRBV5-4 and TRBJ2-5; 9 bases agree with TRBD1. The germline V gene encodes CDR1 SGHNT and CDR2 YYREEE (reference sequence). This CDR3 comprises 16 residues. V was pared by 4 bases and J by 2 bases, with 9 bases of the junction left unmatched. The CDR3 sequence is CASSQPTGGYQETQYF. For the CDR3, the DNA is TGTGCCAGCAGCCAACCGACAGGGGGGTATCAAGAGACCCAGTACTTC.